The rows below give T cell receptor beta chains drawn from one sample of a study of shared clonotypes between healthy human individuals. Sequencing used immunoSEQ multiplex PCR; TCRdb keeps in-frame clones, though not all of them. The table has 2 million or so clones, 85% to 95% seen once; the top ten hold 0.1% to 0.15%. Sequencing was performed on naive CD4+ T cells sorted from blood. These receptors all stem from a man younger than 35 in good health. The CDR3 runs from the conserved cysteine through the conserved F or W.

v_gene	j_gene	CDR3aa
TRBV19	TRBJ2-7	CASSIGSPYEQYF
TRBV5-6	TRBJ1-2	CASSLERGVYGYTF
TRBV29-1	TRBJ2-5	CSAQFGGSGTQYF
TRBV21-1	TRBJ2-3	CASGRGLAGALTDTQYF
TRBV30	TRBJ1-1	CAWSNKGGTEAFF
TRBV27	TRBJ1-6	CASSLGPYNSPLHF
TRBV27	TRBJ2-7	CACSLSQAFSYEQYF
TRBV5-1	TRBJ2-1	CASSLSGSSYNEQFF
TRBV6-5	TRBJ1-4	CASSYSGGLAEKLFF
TRBV14	TRBJ1-2	CASSQVRPGSVNGYTF
TRBV5-1	TRBJ1-1	CASSFYGTVNTEAFF
TRBV6-5	TRBJ2-7	CASSYSLYPQGNEQYF
TRBV2	TRBJ1-1	CASSPGQPWMNTEAFF
TRBV30	TRBJ2-6	CAWSVLRGPFATNVLTF
TRBV19	TRBJ2-6	CASTSTGLTPSGANVLTF
TRBV19	TRBJ1-5	CASRLDREGYNQPQHF
TRBV5-1	TRBJ2-7	CASKGDRPSYEQYF
TRBV29-1	TRBJ1-1	CSGGVQLYTEAFF
TRBV5-5	TRBJ1-6	CASSAGTGFNSPLHF
TRBV11-2	TRBJ1-3	CASSLDRIHSGNTIYF
TRBV6-5	TRBJ2-7	CASSYSVASGTYEQYF
TRBV15	TRBJ2-7	CATSRTDSHYEQYF
TRBV9	TRBJ1-2	CASSPKPVNGYTF
TRBV18	TRBJ2-5	CASSQNTGAAQETQYF
TRBV7-2	TRBJ2-2	CASSPRQGGELFF
TRBV28	TRBJ1-5	CASSLPDRPLIPQHF
TRBV7-9	TRBJ1-5	CASSPGTNSNQPQHF
TRBV2	TRBJ2-2	CASTQDRADTGELFF
TRBV28	TRBJ1-5	CASSLATGGDQPQHF
TRBV28	TRBJ2-7	CASSFDLGESFSYEQYF
TRBV7-9	TRBJ1-2	CASSFTGGEGYTF
TRBV4-3	TRBJ2-1	CASSQEGYNEQFF
TRBV5-3	-	CARSLTPELLPYEQYF
TRBV30	TRBJ2-5	CAWSANRAPQETQYF
TRBV5-1	TRBJ2-7	CASSLTGATALYEQYF
TRBV30	TRBJ2-4	CAWGVSDSALYF
TRBV7-8	TRBJ2-7	CASSLSTGSYEQYF
TRBV28	TRBJ1-3	CASRGNTGNTIYF
TRBV28	TRBJ1-5	CASSLGQGYNQPQHF
TRBV10-2	TRBJ1-5	CASGGNQPQHF
TRBV7-2	TRBJ2-3	CASSIAGGASTDTQYF
TRBV5-4	TRBJ2-7	CASSSGRGLAGGPGYEQYF
TRBV27	TRBJ2-5	CASSLRGPGETQYF
TRBV5-4	TRBJ2-5	CASSLISGGEGTQYF